At least ten counts were recorded for the clone carrying this T cell receptor beta chain. The record originates from a study of identical twins. The germline V gene has CDR1 MNHNS and CDR2 SASEGT. Germline trimming cut 5 bases from V and 2 bases from J; bases unmatched to any gene: 5. This CDR3 contains 14 residues. A single record per CDR3 protein comes from TCRdb applying MiXCR to the 5' RACE reads. Among some 790,000 distinct CDR3 sequences, about 20% were seen once, and the ten largest hold around 13%. The data were also submitted as part of a second study, on T cells expressing NK-cell markers.

This chain joins TRBV6-1 and TRBJ1-2, with 7 bases that match TRBD1. The sequenced material came from PBMCs. The TCR was taken from a woman aged 18-29 years in good health. The CDR3 here is CASSRDSLNYGYTF. The CDR3 coding sequence is TGTGCCAGCAGTAGGGACAGCCTAAACTATGGCTACACCTTC.